Below are 23 T cell receptor beta chains sequenced from a single sample in a study of human T cells and chemical hapten exposure. Time point indicated: patch test 1, 2 weeks after DPC sensitization. As to treatment: therapeutic diphenylcyclopropenone sensitization with weekly scalp DPC. TCRdb itself ran the RACE reads through MiXCR, one entry per CDR3 protein. Among 300,000 to 350,000 distinct CDR3 sequences listed, under 9% were seen once. Material: whole blood, obtained in connection with sensitization to the hapten diphenylcyclopropenone (DPC). These receptors came from a woman younger than 35 with alopecia areata. Some clones in this sample may be carry-over from other donors' samples.

This clonotype was detected many times. The rearrangement uses TRBV9 and TRBJ2-3; tentative D call: TRBD2 (6 bases). Germline CDR1 SGDLS, CDR2 YYNGEE. This CDR3 is 14 amino acids long. Deletions cut 0 bases from V and 8 bases from J, with 13 bases between. The CDR3 nucleotides read TGTGCCAGCAGCGTAGACCCTAGCGAGGGTACGCAGTATTTT. Translated, it gives CASSVDPSEGTQYF.

CDR3 residues: CASSLALAGSQETQYF. The CDR3 region has the DNA TGCGCCAGCAGCTTGGCGCTAGCGGGGTCGCAAGAGACCCAGTACTTC. The J gene is TRBJ2-5, the V gene TRBV5-1; 9 nucleotides line up with TRBD2. This CDR3 has 16 residues. Germline assignment: CDR1 SGHRS and CDR2 YFSETQ. The J segment lost 2 bases and the V segment lost 0 bases, leaving 5 bases of the junction unmatched.

The gene calls are TRBV20-1 and TRBJ1-1; D remains unclear. There are 12 residues in the CDR3. Trimming shortened V by 4 bases and J by 6 bases, and 12 bases separated the two germline ends. Germline V gives CDR1 DFQATT, CDR2 SNEGSKA (reference sequence). This CDR3 reads CSAIYSFPEAFF. The CDR3 DNA reads TGCAGTGCTATCTACAGCTTTCCTGAAGCTTTCTTT.

This chain links TRBV6-4 with TRBJ2-3; 10 bases match TRBD1. V was pared by 9 bases and J by 1 base, with 1 base of the junction left unmatched. The CDR3 runs 13 residues. CDR1 is MRHNA and CDR2 is SNTAGT in the germline V gene. The DNA for the CDR3 is TGTGCCAGTGGACAGGGGGGCACAGATACGCAGTATTTT. Its protein is CASGQGGTDTQYF.

This clonotype was recorded a few times. This chain uses TRBV20-1 with TRBJ2-2, with 11 bases lining up with TRBD2. This CDR3 spans 22 amino acids. J gave up 2 bases and V 6 bases, and 26 bases lay outside the gene matches. Germline CDR1 and CDR2: DFQATT and SNEGSKA (reference sequence). The CDR3 sequence: CSAPSPPSVIAGGHVNTGELFF. CDR3 DNA sequence: TGCAGTGCCCCTAGTCCCCCCTCGGTGATAGCGGGGGGGCATGTCAACACCGGGGAGCTGTTTTTT.

This clonotype was observed a few times. The V and J genes are TRBV10-3 and TRBJ2-7; D not certain. Germline CDR1 is ENHRY and CDR2 is SYGVKD. The CDR3 is made up of 14 amino acids. V was shortened by 0 bases and J by 0 bases, with 6 bases between the two germline ends. The CDR3 DNA reads as TGTGCCATCAGTGAGTCGGCCGTCTCCTACGAGCAGTACTTC. This encodes CAISESAVSYEQYF.

The CDR3: CATNAAGSNQPQHF. The DNA of the CDR3 is TGTGCCACCAATGCGGCCGGAAGCAATCAGCCCCAGCATTTT. The chain links TRBV24-1 to TRBJ1-5; D is unclear. CDR3 size: 14 residues. The V and J ends lost 8 bases and 1 base respectively, with 11 bases between them. Per germline, CDR1 KGHDR and CDR2 SFDVKD.

The table lists this clonotype with a few counts. V is TRBV12-3 or TRBV12-4 and J is TRBJ1-5, with D maybe TRBD1 (5 bases). Trimming left V 3 bases short and J 9 bases short, with 12 bases between. This CDR3 has 13 amino acids. CDR3 amino acids: CASSFTGTLPQHF. Written as DNA, the CDR3 is TGTGCCAGCAGTTTTACCGGGACGCTGCCCCAGCATTTT.

This clonotype appeared many times. The gene calls are TRBV6-2 or TRBV6-3 and TRBJ2-5; D unresolved. The CDR3 runs to 13 residues. Trimming shortened V by 6 bases and J by 2 bases, and 10 bases separated the two germline ends. CDR1 is MNHEY, CDR2 SVGEGT, per germline. CDR3 loop: CASSLQPQETQYF. The CDR3 DNA sequence: TGTGCCAGCAGCCTACAGCCGCAAGAGACCCAGTACTTC.

This clonotype appeared many times. The chain has TRBV4-2 and TRBJ2-1; 7 bases fit TRBD2. The CDR3 spans 19 residues. Germline CDR1 and CDR2: LGHNA and YNFKEQ. V lost 0 bases and J lost 4; bases outside the gene matches: 15. The CDR3 reads CASSQDRFSASGYYNEQFF. Here the CDR3 DNA reads TGTGCCAGCAGCCAAGATCGCTTTAGTGCTAGCGGCTATTACAATGAGCAGTTCTTC.

This clonotype has at least ten counts. The genes are TRBV5-1 and TRBJ2-3, with D perhaps matching TRBD2 (7 bases). The V and J ends lost 0 bases and 6 bases respectively, with 17 bases between them. Germline V gene lookup returns CDR1 SGHRS and CDR2 YFSETQ. This CDR3 spans 16 amino acids. CDR3 protein: CASSLVSGGLADTQYF. The CDR3, as DNA: TGCGCCAGCAGCTTGGTGTCCGGGGGGCTGGCTGATACGCAGTATTTT.

This clonotype was counted ten times or more. This chain links TRBV27 with TRBJ2-1, with TRBD2 matching over 10 bases. Looked up from germline, CDR1 is MNHEY and CDR2 is SMNVEV (reference sequence). The CDR3 has 13 amino acids. V shed 5 bases, J shed 15 bases, and the junction held 10 bases outside the gene matches. This CDR3 is CASSLGLAEGLFF. The CDR3, as DNA: TGTGCCAGCAGTCTCGGACTAGCGGAGGGTCTGTTCTTC.

As regards this clonotype: This may come from a read error, since a much larger clone is one base off. V and J are TRBV28 and TRBJ2-4; D is ambiguous. The CDR3 spans 14 residues. Germline assignment: CDR1 MDHEN and CDR2 SYDVKM. CDR3 sequence (DNA): TGTGCCAGCAGTCCTCGCACAGCCAAAAACATTCAGAACTTC. The encoded protein is CASSPRTAKNIQNF.

In its sample, this clonotype was seen a few times. The chain recombines TRBV29-1 with TRBJ1-2; D is uncertain. V dropped 3 bases and J dropped 5 bases, with 10 bases sitting between them. This CDR3 has 12 amino acids. Germline lookup yields CDR1 SQVTM and CDR2 ANQGSEA. CDR3 bases: TGCAGCGTTGAGGAACAGAGTTATGGCTACACCTTC. Its translation: CSVEEQSYGYTF.

This clonotype was found many times. The chain recombines TRBV5-1 with TRBJ1-1, with D possibly being TRBD1 (6 bases). From germline, CDR1 is SGHRS and CDR2 YFSETQ. Trimming left V 3 bases short and J 6 bases short, with 15 bases between. The CDR3 runs to 14 residues. The CDR3 here is CASSSREGGSEAFF. DNA for the CDR3: TGCGCCAGCAGCTCCCGTGAGGGGGGTTCTGAAGCTTTCTTT. The whole variable domain, filled in from reference TRBV5-1 and TRBJ1-1, reads KAGVTQTPRYLIKTRGQQVTLSCSPISGHRSVSWYQQTPGQGLQFLFEYFSETQRNKGNFPGRFSGRQFSNSRSEMNVSTLELGDSALYLCASSSREGGSEAFFGQGTRLTVV.

J is TRBJ1-3 and V is TRBV7-9; D remains ambiguous. The CDR3 extends over 14 amino acids. Trimming removed 5 bases from V and 0 bases from J, with 8 bases in between. Germline CDR1 and CDR2: SEHNR and FQNEAQ (reference sequence). The CDR3: CASSEPVSGNTIYF. CDR3 coding DNA: TGTGCCAGCAGCGAGCCCGTCTCTGGAAACACCATATATTTT. Looking up the rest from reference TRBV7-9 and TRBJ1-3 gives the full variable domain: DTGVSQNPRHKITKRGQNVTFRCDPISEHNRLYWYRQTLGQGPEFLTYFQNEAQLEKSRLLSDRFSAERPKGSFSTLEIQRTEQGDSAMYLCASSEPVSGNTIYFGEGSWLTVV.

This clonotype was detected only a few times. The chain links TRBV19 to TRBJ2-7, with 11 bases matching TRBD1. Germline values: CDR1 LNHDA, CDR2 SQIVND (reference sequence). V trimming: 5 bases; J trimming: 4 bases; junction bases outside the gene matches: 7. The CDR3 runs 15 residues. CDR3 protein: CASSPPDRGLYEQYF. In nucleotides, the CDR3 is TGTGCCAGTAGTCCTCCGGACAGGGGGCTATACGAGCAGTACTTC. Based on the CDR3 plus reference TRBV19 and TRBJ2-7, the full variable domain is DGGITQSPKYLFRKEGQNVTLSCEQNLNHDAMYWYRQDPGQGLRLIYYSQIVNDFQKGDIAEGYSVSREKKESFPLTVTSAQKNPTAFYLCASSPPDRGLYEQYFGPGTRLTVT.

The chain has TRBV9 and TRBJ2-1; 12 bases agree with TRBD2. CDR3 size: 21 residues. Per germline, CDR1 SGDLS and CDR2 YYNGEE. V lost 4 bases, J lost 3 bases, and 20 bases stayed unmatched. CDR3 DNA: TGTGCCAGCAGCCCACCCCCTGGACTAGCGGGGACTGTCCACCACTACAATGAGCAGTTCTTC. Translated: CASSPPPGLAGTVHHYNEQFF.

This clonotype was counted a few times. The chain is built from TRBV20-1 and TRBJ2-7; D gene ambiguous. V lost 1 base to trimming and J lost 3 bases, with 7 bases between them. The CDR3 sequence is 12 residues long. CDR1 is DFQATT and CDR2 is SNEGSKA in the germline V gene (reference sequence). The chain's CDR3 is CSARAKDYEQYF. The CDR3 DNA reads as TGCAGTGCTAGAGCCAAAGACTACGAGCAGTACTTC.

The chain couples TRBV2 to TRBJ1-5; D not resolved. CDR1 and CDR2 from the germline V gene are SNHLY and FYNNEI. V was pared by 4 bases and J by 3 bases, with 10 bases between. The CDR3 sequence is 14 residues long. The CDR3 DNA sequence: TGTGCCAGCAGTGTATCGTCAGACAATCAGCCCCAGCATTTT. Encoded protein: CASSVSSDNQPQHF. Combining the CDR3 with reference TRBV2 and TRBJ1-5 gives the whole variable domain EPEVTQTPSHQVTQMGQEVILRCVPISNHLYFYWYRQILGQKVEFLVSFYNNEISEKSEIFDDQFSVERPDGSNFTLKIRSTKLEDSAMYFCASSVSSDNQPQHFGDGTRLSIL.

The table lists this clonotype with many counts. This chain joins TRBV6-1 and TRBJ2-7, with D maybe TRBD2 (6 bases). This CDR3 comprises 15 residues. CDR1 MNHNS and CDR2 SASEGT come from the germline V gene. Trimming cost V 7 bases and J 0 bases, with 16 bases left between them. CDR3 region: CASTQGGSNSYEQYF. The CDR3 DNA reads as TGTGCCAGCACCCAAGGAGGGTCTAACTCCTACGAGCAGTACTTC.

This clonotype was seen many times. The CDR3 region is CASSPRQGRNEQFF. Here the CDR3 DNA reads TGTGCCAGCTCACCACGACAGGGCAGGAATGAGCAGTTCTTC. The chain is built from TRBV18 and TRBJ2-1; TRBD1 matches 7 bases. Germline V gene data show CDR1 as KGHSH and CDR2 as LQKENI. V shed 1 base and J 7 bases; nucleotides not matched to a gene: 4. This CDR3 region has 14 residues. The entire variable domain, with the rest obtained from reference TRBV18 and TRBJ2-1, is as follows: NAGVMQNPRHLVRRRGQEARLRCSPMKGHSHVYWYRQLPEEGLKFMVYLQKENIIDESGMPKERFSAEFPKEGPSILRIQQVVRGDSAAYFCASSPRQGRNEQFFGPGTRLTVL.

This clonotype was found many times. The chain carries TRBV10-3 and TRBJ1-1; 7 nucleotides line up with TRBD1. From germline, CDR1 is ENHRY and CDR2 SYGVKD. The ends lost 5 bases at V and 6 bases at J; junction bases unmatched: 6. The CDR3 has 13 residues. The CDR3 nucleotides are TGTGCCATCAGTATACAGGGGACCGCTGAAGCTTTCTTT. Amino acid sequence: CAISIQGTAEAFF.